These 21 T cell receptor beta chains came from one sample sequenced in a study of cytomegalovirus exposure and HLA in healthy donors. Amplification used 60 Vbeta primers and 13 Jbeta primers. Some clones are missing from TCRdb's copy, which holds only in-frame ones; the method was immunoSEQ multiplex PCR. The sample includes about 140,000 clones, roughly 70% of them seen just once. The sample consisted of PBMCs. The receptors originated from an older woman in good health and CMV-seropositive.

A remark on this clone: The junction and the germline gene differ at one end; a read error may be behind it. V and J are TRBV5-4 and TRBJ2-5; D unresolved. The germline V gene encodes CDR1 SGHNT and CDR2 YYREEE (reference sequence). The CDR3 runs to 13 residues. CDR3 loop: CASSRPSQEAQYF. DNA for the CDR3: TGTGCCAGCAGCCGCCCCAGTCAAGAGGCCCAGTACTTC.

The chain carries TRBV19 and TRBJ1-2; TRBD1 matches at 8 bases. The V gene's germline CDR1 is LNHDA and CDR2 SQIVND (reference sequence). The J segment lost 3 bases and the V segment lost 10 bases, leaving 13 bases of the junction unmatched. CDR3 length equals 15 residues. CDR3 DNA sequence: TGTGCCACCACGCCCGTGGCAGGGGGCCACTATGGCTACACCTTC. Translation: CATTPVAGGHYGYTF.

This clone was detected only a few times. This chain joins TRBV29-1 and TRBJ1-5; TRBD1 might be the D (5 bases). The germline V and J ends were trimmed by 4 bases and 1 base, with 5 bases remaining between them. CDR1 SQVTM and CDR2 ANQGSEA come from the germline V gene. The CDR3 spans 12 residues. The CDR3 loop is CSVGGSNQPQHF. DNA of the CDR3: TGCAGCGTTGGGGGCAGCAATCAGCCCCAGCATTTT.

This sequence joins TRBV28 and TRBJ2-2; no definite D call. V lost 6 bases and J lost 7, with 12 bases in between. Germline V CDR1 and CDR2: MDHEN, SYDVKM. CDR3 length: 13 residues. The CDR3: CASREHGDGELFF. CDR3 DNA sequence: TGTGCCAGCAGGGAGCATGGCGACGGGGAGCTGTTTTTT.

This clone was detected once. The chain recombines TRBV11-3 with TRBJ2-3; a weak D match, TRBD2 (7 bases). CDR3 length: 16 residues. V gave up 2 bases and J gave up 2 bases, with 14 bases separating them. CDR1 is SGHNT and CDR2 is YENEEA in the germline V gene. This chain's CDR3 is CASSLRGGQNTDTQYF. The CDR3 nucleotides read TGTGCCAGCAGCTTAAGGGGGGGGCAGAACACAGATACGCAGTATTTT.

This rearrangement joins TRBV10-1 to TRBJ1-1, with D possibly matching TRBD1 (6 bases). V lost 6 bases and J lost 1, with 9 bases in between. The CDR3 has 13 residues. The V gene's germline CDR1 is WNHNN and CDR2 SYGVQD (reference sequence). CDR3 in amino acids: CASRTGWNTEAFF. CDR3 DNA sequence: TGCGCCAGCAGGACAGGTTGGAACACTGAAGCTTTCTTT.

This sequence joins TRBV27 and TRBJ2-1; 8 nucleotides align to TRBD2. The germline V gene encodes CDR1 MNHEY and CDR2 SMNVEV (reference sequence). J lost 3 bases, V lost 2 bases, and 6 bases had no gene match. The CDR3 runs to 16 residues. CDR3 nucleotides: TGTGCCAGCAGTTTAAGAGTAGCGGGACGCTACAATGAGCAGTTCTTC. This gives the protein CASSLRVAGRYNEQFF.

J is TRBJ1-1 and V is TRBV19, with D unresolved. Looked up from germline, CDR1 is LNHDA and CDR2 is SQIVND (reference sequence). Trimming removed 3 bases at V and 3 bases at J, with 14 bases between. The length of the CDR3 is 15 residues. The CDR3 DNA follows: TGTGCCAGTAGTATTCAAAGCGGGATTTACACTGAAGCTTTCTTT. Translating it yields CASSIQSGIYTEAFF.

The chain uses TRBV2 and TRBJ2-4; D is possibly TRBD2 (5 bases). The CDR3 loop spans 14 amino acids. Between the trimmed V and J ends, which lost 2 bases and 6 bases, there was a span of 11 bases. The germline CDR1 and CDR2 sequences are SNHLY and FYNNEI. The CDR3 loop reads CASSETRSGNIQYF. The CDR3 DNA follows: TGTGCCAGCAGTGAAACGAGGAGCGGAAACATTCAGTACTTC.

The V and J genes are TRBV28 and TRBJ1-1; TRBD1 matches at 9 bases. Germline-derived CDR1 and CDR2 are MDHEN and SYDVKM. The CDR3 runs to 14 residues. The J segment lost 7 bases and the V segment lost 2 bases, leaving 5 bases of the junction unmatched. Here the CDR3 DNA reads TGTGCCAGCAGTTTACGGGACAGGGTCGGTGAAGCTTTCTTT. Encoded protein: CASSLRDRVGEAFF.

This chain links TRBV2 with TRBJ2-7; 7 positions agree with TRBD1. V lost 7 bases to trimming and J lost 6 bases; unmatched junction nucleotides: 9. The germline gives CDR1 SNHLY, CDR2 FYNNEI. The CDR3 has 13 amino acids. The CDR3 spells CASKPRQGSEQYF. The DNA for the CDR3 is TGTGCCAGCAAACCTAGACAGGGATCCGAGCAGTACTTC.

This clone was detected a few times. The V call is TRBV30, the J call TRBJ2-7; 8 nucleotides match TRBD2. The CDR3 loop spans 16 amino acids. The V and J ends lost 2 bases and 2 bases, in that order; junction bases with no gene match: 11. Germline V gene sequence: CDR1 GTSNPN, CDR2 SVGIG (reference sequence). Written as DNA, the CDR3 is TGTGCCTGGAGTATATTTTCGAGCGGGGGACCCTACGAGCAGTACTTC. It specifies CAWSIFSSGGPYEQYF. Based on the CDR3 plus reference TRBV30 and TRBJ2-7, the full variable domain is SQTIHQWPATLVQPVGSPLSLECTVEGTSNPNLYWYRQAAGRGLQLLFYSVGIGQISSEVPQNLSASRPQDRQFILSSKKLLLSDSGFYLCAWSIFSSGGPYEQYFGPGTRLTVT.

The chain has TRBV5-6 and TRBJ1-3, with unresolved D. Germline V lookup: CDR1 SGHDT, CDR2 YYEEEE. CDR3 length equals 14 residues. V shed 3 bases and J shed 8 bases, with 15 bases lying between them. CDR3 protein: CASSSGVGVDTIYF. CDR3 DNA: TGTGCCAGCAGCTCGGGAGTTGGGGTAGACACCATATATTTT.

This clone was seen more than once but under ten times. This rearrangement joins TRBV18 to TRBJ1-4; tentative D call: TRBD1 (6 bases). Germline V gene data show CDR1 as KGHSH and CDR2 as LQKENI. Trimming removed 1 base at V and 7 bases at J, with 13 bases between. The length of the CDR3 is 15 residues. The CDR3 spells CASSPRESQGEKLFF. CDR3 coding DNA: TGTGCCAGCTCACCACGGGAGTCACAGGGTGAAAAACTGTTTTTT.

V usage is TRBV28 and J usage is TRBJ1-5; TRBD1 aligns across 7 bases. Germline lookup yields CDR1 MDHEN and CDR2 SYDVKM. This CDR3 contains 17 residues. V shed 7 bases and J 0 bases; nucleotides not matched to a gene: 12. The DNA of the CDR3 is TGTGCCAGCACTCCCTGGACCGGGACAGATAGCAATCAGCCCCAGCATTTT. Protein product: CASTPWTGTDSNQPQHF.

The rearrangement links TRBV6-1 to TRBJ1-4, with TRBD1 as a possible D gene (6 bases). This CDR3 has 13 amino acids. Germline CDR1 is MNHNS and CDR2 is SASEGT. Between the trimmed V and J ends, which lost 7 bases and 10 bases, there was a span of 16 bases. CDR3 amino acids: CASIGSGAGKLFF. The CDR3 DNA reads TGTGCCAGCATAGGCTCAGGGGCGGGAAAACTGTTTTTT.

The V call is TRBV7-3, the J call TRBJ2-5, with 9 bases matching TRBD2. In germline, CDR1 is SGHTA, CDR2 FQGTGA. J was trimmed by 5 bases and V by 2 bases; bases with no gene match: 6. CDR3 length: 15 residues. The chain's CDR3 is CASSLGGGRGETQYF. CDR3 coding DNA: TGTGCCAGCAGCTTAGGGGGCGGGAGGGGGGAGACCCAGTACTTC.

This clone turned up a few times. V gene TRBV15 combines with J gene TRBJ1-2; 11 positions agree with TRBD1. CDR1 LNHNV and CDR2 YYDKDF come from the germline V gene (reference sequence). With V trimmed by 3 bases and J by 8 bases, 2 bases remained unmatched. The CDR3 is made up of 13 amino acids. CDR3 loop: CATSSWTGGGYTF. In DNA, the CDR3 is TGTGCCACCAGCAGTTGGACAGGGGGCGGCTACACCTTC.

This chain joins TRBV19 and TRBJ2-1; 7 bases fit TRBD1. J gave up 9 bases and V 3 bases, and 8 bases lay outside the gene matches. Germline CDR1 and CDR2: LNHDA and SQIVND (reference sequence). This CDR3 region has 14 residues. Here the CDR3 DNA reads TGTGCCAGTAGTATGAGTGACAGGGCCCCTGAGCAGTTCTTC. Translating it yields CASSMSDRAPEQFF.

The CDR3 region is CASGTGLAFNEQYF. The CDR3, as DNA: TGTGCCAGCGGGACAGGACTAGCGTTCAACGAGCAGTACTTC. The chain has TRBV5-6 and TRBJ2-7; TRBD2 is a possible D gene (9 bases). The length of the CDR3 is 14 residues. Between the trimmed V and J ends, which lost 7 bases and 5 bases, there was a span of 19 bases. The germline V gene encodes CDR1 SGHDT and CDR2 YYEEEE.

The chain links TRBV15 to TRBJ2-1; a weak D match, TRBD2 (6 bases). The V gene lost 2 bases and the J gene lost 7 bases, with 12 bases spanning the gap. Germline V gene lookup returns CDR1 LNHNV and CDR2 YYDKDF (reference sequence). The CDR3 has 14 residues. This CDR3 is CATSRTGSVNEQFF. CDR3 DNA sequence: TGTGCCACCAGCAGAACCGGGAGTGTGAATGAGCAGTTCTTC. Full variable domain (outside the CDR3, taken from reference TRBV15 and TRBJ2-1): DAMVIQNPRYQVTQFGKPVTLSCSQTLNHNVMYWYQQKSSQAPKLLFHYYDKDFNNEADTPDNFQSRRPNTSFCFLDIRSPGLGDTAMYLCATSRTGSVNEQFFGPGTRLTVL.